These 32 T cell receptor beta chains came from one sample sequenced in a study of control samples from healthy donors and cancer patients. Only in-frame clones appear in the TCRdb table, and some are missing; sequencing was by immunoSEQ multiplex PCR. The sample records around 82,000 clones, about nine tenths being singletons. Sequenced input: blood. Receptor source: a man aged 50 or older in good health.

The chain combines TRBV29-1 with TRBJ2-1; possibly TRBD1 for D (5 bases). CDR1 SQVTM and CDR2 ANQGSEA come from the germline V gene. CDR3 length: 11 residues. Trimming removed 5 bases at V and 6 bases at J, with 8 bases between. CDR3 bases: TGCAGCGTTTCAGGGCTCAATGAGCAGTTCTTC. Encoded protein: CSVSGLNEQFF.

The chain links TRBV4-1 to TRBJ1-1; D gene ambiguous. Trimming stripped 4 bases from V and 2 bases from J, with 20 bases between. Germline V CDR1 and CDR2: MGHRA, YSYEKL. The CDR3 runs 17 residues. CDR3 coding DNA: TGCGCCAGCAGCCGCCTGGTGAGGCCAATCGGAAACACTGAAGCTTTCTTT. Its translation: CASSRLVRPIGNTEAFF.

The count of this clone is one. J is TRBJ1-6 and V is TRBV14; 8 nucleotides align to TRBD1. The germline CDR1 and CDR2 sequences are SGHDN and FVKESK. J was trimmed by 0 bases and V by 1 base; bases with no gene match: 8. This CDR3 has 19 amino acids. This CDR3 is CASSQVRDRKSSYNSPLHF. CDR3 in DNA: TGTGCCAGCAGCCAAGTGAGGGACAGGAAGAGCTCCTATAATTCACCCCTCCACTTT.

This clone was counted once. The chain combines TRBV15 with TRBJ2-1, with D hard to call. CDR3 length equals 18 residues. V was cut by 0 bases and J by 1 base, with 16 bases left in between. Germline CDR1 LNHNV, CDR2 YYDKDF (reference sequence). CDR3 region: CATSRDKPKRFSYNEQFF. CDR3 nucleotides: TGTGCCACCAGCAGAGATAAACCCAAACGGTTTTCCTACAATGAGCAGTTCTTC.

This chain joins TRBV19 and TRBJ2-7; 7 nucleotides align to TRBD1. This CDR3 spans 14 amino acids. V lost 5 bases and J lost 0; bases outside the gene matches: 4. Germline V gene sequence: CDR1 LNHDA, CDR2 SQIVND (reference sequence). The CDR3 loop is CASSLRDSSYEQYF. The CDR3 bases are TGTGCCAGTAGTCTCCGGGACAGCTCCTACGAGCAGTACTTC.

This CDR3 reads CASSQTGTDEQYF. CDR3 nucleotides: TGTGCCAGCAGCCAAACCGGGACAGACGAGCAGTACTTC. The chain joins TRBV3-1 (or the pseudogene TRBV3-2) to TRBJ2-7; 7 nucleotides align to TRBD1. CDR3 length: 13 amino acids. V was pared by 2 bases and J by 5 bases, with 3 bases of the junction left unmatched. Germline V gene data show CDR1 as LGHDT and CDR2 as YNNKEL (reference sequence).

The chain is built from TRBV6-5 and TRBJ1-6; weak D call: TRBD1 (5 bases). Germline loops: CDR1 MNHEY, CDR2 SVGAGI. Between the trimmed V and J ends, which lost 6 bases and 10 bases, there was a span of 19 bases. This CDR3 spans 15 amino acids. The CDR3 bases are TGTGCCAGCAGGGGGGGAACTTCGGACATCTCACCCCTCCACTTT. Protein: CASRGGTSDISPLHF.

Here the CDR3 DNA reads TGTGCCAGCAGCCTCGGAGGGCAAGAGACCCAGTACTTC. It yields the protein CASSLGGQETQYF. J is TRBJ2-5 and V is TRBV7-2; possibly TRBD2 for D (6 bases). Germline-derived CDR1 and CDR2 are SGHTA and FQGNSA. CDR3 length equals 13 residues. V was trimmed by 5 bases and J by 2 bases, leaving 9 bases between them.

The V call is TRBV7-6, the J call TRBJ1-1, with D perhaps matching TRBD1 (5 bases). The CDR3 loop spans 14 amino acids. Germline V gene lookup returns CDR1 SGHVS and CDR2 FNYEAQ. V was pared by 5 bases and J by 7 bases, with 17 bases between. CDR3: CASSPDSRRGEAFF. The CDR3 DNA sequence: TGTGCCAGCAGCCCCGATAGCCGGAGGGGTGAAGCTTTCTTT.

This clone was seen a few times. The CDR3: CASQARRPNTIYF. The CDR3 DNA sequence: TGTGCCTCCCAGGCGAGGAGACCAAACACCATATATTTT. The chain recombines TRBV30 with TRBJ1-3; D remains unclear. The CDR3 is made up of 13 amino acids. Deletions cut 7 bases from V and 6 bases from J, with 16 bases between. Germline CDR1 GTSNPN, CDR2 SVGIG (reference sequence).

The rearrangement uses TRBV6-5 and TRBJ2-3; 8 bases map to TRBD2. This CDR3 is 15 amino acids long. Germline CDR1 is MNHEY and CDR2 is SVGAGI. V shed 6 bases and J 1 base; nucleotides not matched to a gene: 6. CDR3 amino acids: CASSRVSGGTDTQYF. The CDR3 DNA reads as TGTGCCAGCAGCCGCGTTAGCGGGGGCACAGATACGCAGTATTTT.

The rearrangement joins TRBV9 to TRBJ2-2, with TRBD1 matching over 8 bases. The CDR3 length is 14 residues. Germline trimming cut 4 bases from V and 8 bases from J; bases unmatched to any gene: 7. Germline V lookup: CDR1 SGDLS, CDR2 YYNGEE. The CDR3 spells CASSPRTGSGELFF. The CDR3, as DNA: TGTGCCAGCAGCCCTCGGACAGGGTCAGGGGAGCTGTTTTTT.

The J gene is TRBJ2-7, the V gene TRBV7-9, with D possibly TRBD1 on 7 matching bases. Germline loops: CDR1 SEHNR, CDR2 FQNEAQ (reference sequence). This CDR3 has 15 residues. V was trimmed by 2 bases and J by 3 bases, leaving 14 bases between them. The CDR3 DNA reads as TGTGCCAGCAGCTTACGGCAGGGGGGCCTCTACGAGCAGTACTTC. It encodes CASSLRQGGLYEQYF.

The V call is TRBV14, the J call TRBJ1-1; D is perhaps TRBD1 (6 bases). V lost 1 base and J 3 bases, leaving 15 bases between the germline ends. CDR1 and CDR2 (germline): SGHDN, FVKESK. The CDR3 runs 16 residues. This chain's CDR3 is CASSQVGGDKDTEAFF. The CDR3, as DNA: TGTGCCAGCAGCCAAGTCGGCGGGGACAAGGACACTGAAGCTTTCTTT.

V is TRBV6-5 and J is TRBJ1-1; 8 bases align to TRBD1. CDR3 size: 13 residues. V trimming: 5 bases; J trimming: 4 bases; junction bases outside the gene matches: 3. Germline CDR1 reads MNHEY; CDR2 reads SVGAGI. CDR3 bases: TGTGCCAGCAGTAACGGACAGGGCACTGAAGCTTTCTTT. It is translated as CASSNGQGTEAFF.

This clone appeared a single time. The CDR3 is CASSFNRGPGELFF. The DNA of the CDR3 is TGTGCCAGCAGCTTTAACAGGGGGCCCGGGGAGCTGTTTTTT. V is TRBV11-1 and J is TRBJ2-2; TRBD1 matches 9 bases. Unmatched junction bases numbered 2, after V lost 3 bases and J lost 6 bases. The germline V gene has CDR1 SGHAT and CDR2 FQDESV (reference sequence). This CDR3 is 14 amino acids long.

This sequence joins TRBV7-8 and TRBJ1-6; unclear D gene. This CDR3 region has 14 residues. V was cut by 5 bases and J by 7 bases, with 12 bases left in between. Germline V gene data show CDR1 as SGHVS and CDR2 as FQNEAQ. The CDR3 loop reads CASSLDPRNSPLHF. The DNA for the CDR3 is TGTGCCAGCAGCCTGGACCCTAGGAATTCACCCCTCCACTTT.

This clone has only one observation. The chain employs TRBV4-3 and TRBJ1-2; 7 nucleotides agree with TRBD1. The CDR3 is 16 amino acids. CDR1 and CDR2 from the germline V gene are LGHNA and YSLEER. With 4 bases clipped from V and 2 bases from J, the junction kept 10 bases outside the gene matches. Here the CDR3 DNA reads TGCGCCAGCAGCCCTTCCCTCGGGACAGAGAACTATGGCTACACCTTC. Protein: CASSPSLGTENYGYTF.

V is TRBV18 and J is TRBJ2-1; D gene ambiguous. CDR1 and CDR2 (germline): KGHSH, LQKENI. This CDR3 region has 13 residues. Between the trimmed V and J ends, which lost 6 bases and 5 bases, there was a span of 11 bases. The CDR3: CASSRLSNNEQFF. Here the CDR3 DNA reads TGTGCCAGCTCCCGGCTCAGTAACAATGAGCAGTTCTTC. Full variable domain (outside the CDR3, taken from reference TRBV18 and TRBJ2-1): NAGVMQNPRHLVRRRGQEARLRCSPMKGHSHVYWYRQLPEEGLKFMVYLQKENIIDESGMPKERFSAEFPKEGPSILRIQQVVRGDSAAYFCASSRLSNNEQFFGPGTRLTVL.

The chain uses TRBV5-4 and TRBJ2-5, with a weak D call TRBD2 (7 bases). The V and J ends lost 0 bases and 5 bases respectively, with 11 bases between them. The CDR3 extends over 14 amino acids. Germline CDR1 reads SGHNT; CDR2 reads YYREEE (reference sequence). The CDR3 sequence is CASSLAGGRETQYF. In nucleotides, the CDR3 is TGTGCCAGCAGCTTGGCGGGGGGCAGGGAGACCCAGTACTTC.

The chain combines TRBV27 with TRBJ2-7; D call uncertain. This CDR3 is 13 amino acids long. Per the germline V gene, CDR1 is MNHEY and CDR2 is SMNVEV (reference sequence). V was clipped by 3 bases and J by 3 bases, with 9 bases between them. CDR3 DNA: TGTGCCAGCAGTTTCGGACGAAACTACGAGCAGTACTTC. Amino acids: CASSFGRNYEQYF.

The rearrangement links TRBV10-2 to TRBJ2-3, with 9 positions matching TRBD2. CDR1 is WSHSY, CDR2 SAAADI, per germline. The CDR3 contains 15 residues. Trimming at V came to 8 bases and at J to 0 bases, leaving 6 bases not matched to a gene. This chain's CDR3 is CASEPGLASTDTQYF. In DNA, the CDR3 is TGCGCCAGCGAGCCGGGACTAGCAAGCACAGATACGCAGTATTTT.

This clone was recorded a few times. The chain employs TRBV12-3 or TRBV12-4 and TRBJ1-2; 8 nucleotides line up with TRBD1. The CDR3 totals 13 residues. With 5 bases clipped from V and 4 bases from J, the junction kept 3 bases outside the gene matches. In DNA, the CDR3 is TGTGCCAGCAGTGTACAGGGGGGCTATGGCTACACCTTC. Its protein is CASSVQGGYGYTF.

The chain has TRBV14 and TRBJ2-5, with unresolved D. Germline V CDR1 and CDR2: SGHDN, FVKESK. V was cut by 0 bases and J by 7 bases, with 12 bases left in between. The CDR3 has 14 residues. CDR3 loop: CASSQERLAGTQYF. In DNA, the CDR3 is TGTGCCAGCAGCCAAGAGCGATTAGCAGGGACCCAGTACTTC.

This chain links TRBV9 with TRBJ2-3; 7 bases match TRBD1. The CDR3 is 14 residues long. V lost 4 bases to trimming and J lost 4 bases; unmatched junction nucleotides: 6. The germline V gene has CDR1 SGDLS and CDR2 YYNGEE. The CDR3 loop is CASSPRQGPDTQYF. The DNA for the CDR3 is TGTGCCAGCAGCCCCCGACAGGGCCCAGATACGCAGTATTTT.

In nucleotides, the CDR3 is TGCGCCAGCAGCTTGCAGGGCTGGAACACTGAAGCTTTCTTT. Amino acids: CASSLQGWNTEAFF. The chain has TRBV5-1 and TRBJ1-1; D perhaps matches TRBD1 (5 bases). This CDR3 has 14 amino acids. V dropped 1 base and J dropped 1 base, with 8 bases sitting between them. Germline V gene sequence: CDR1 SGHRS, CDR2 YFSETQ. Looking up the rest from reference TRBV5-1 and TRBJ1-1 gives the full variable domain: KAGVTQTPRYLIKTRGQQVTLSCSPISGHRSVSWYQQTPGQGLQFLFEYFSETQRNKGNFPGRFSGRQFSNSRSEMNVSTLELGDSALYLCASSLQGWNTEAFFGQGTRLTVV.

J is TRBJ1-4 and V is TRBV7-2; D possibly corresponds to TRBD1 (6 bases). The CDR3 consists of 13 residues. Germline lookup yields CDR1 SGHTA and CDR2 FQGNSA. V was cut by 1 base and J by 10 bases, with 10 bases left in between. In DNA, the CDR3 is TGTGCCAGCAGCTTAGACGGCAGGGGAAAACTGTTTTTT. It specifies CASSLDGRGKLFF.

The CDR3 sequence: CASSLQPGAGAEAFF. Written as DNA, the CDR3 is TGTGCCAGCAGCTTGCAGCCGGGGGCGGGCGCTGAAGCTTTCTTT. This chain joins TRBV5-6 and TRBJ1-1; D might be TRBD1 (6 bases). V lost 1 base, J lost 6 bases, and 16 bases lay in between. The germline CDR1 and CDR2 sequences are SGHDT and YYEEEE. The CDR3 covers 15 residues. The entire variable domain, with the rest obtained from reference TRBV5-6 and TRBJ1-1, is as follows: DAGVTQSPTHLIKTRGQQVTLRCSPKSGHDTVSWYQQALGQGPQFIFQYYEEEERQRGNFPDRFSGHQFPNYSSELNVNALLLGDSALYLCASSLQPGAGAEAFFGQGTRLTVV.

The chain links TRBV3-1 (or the pseudogene TRBV3-2) to TRBJ2-2, with D possibly matching TRBD2 (6 bases). Germline V gene sequence: CDR1 LGHDT, CDR2 YNNKEL (reference sequence). The CDR3 runs 15 residues. Trimming cost V 4 bases and J 6 bases, with 15 bases left between them. The CDR3 loop reads CASSPRDFKSGELFF. The CDR3 nucleotides read TGTGCCAGCAGCCCCAGGGACTTTAAGTCCGGGGAGCTGTTTTTT.

In DNA form, the CDR3 reads TGTGCCAGCAGTCTACAGGGAGGCGAGCAGTACTTC. This gives the protein CASSLQGGEQYF. V is TRBV6-5 and J is TRBJ2-7, with D possibly being TRBD1 or TRBD2 (6 bases each). The V and J ends lost 5 bases and 6 bases respectively, with 11 bases between them. This CDR3 has 12 amino acids. Germline CDR1 reads MNHEY; CDR2 reads SVGAGI.

The V gene is TRBV7-3, the J gene TRBJ1-1, with 9 bases lining up with TRBD1. The CDR3 extends over 13 amino acids. From germline, CDR1 is SGHTA and CDR2 FQGTGA. The V gene end was trimmed by 3 bases and the J gene end by 11 bases; junction bases not matched to a gene: 7. The CDR3 region has the DNA TGTGCCAGCAGCTTCACGGGGGACAGGGAGGCTTTCTTT. It is translated as CASSFTGDREAFF.

V usage is TRBV24-1 and J usage is TRBJ1-5; D gene uncertain. Looked up from germline, CDR1 is KGHDR and CDR2 is SFDVKD. The V end was cut by 5 bases, the J end by 4 bases, with 5 bases between. The CDR3 loop spans 12 amino acids. In nucleotides, the CDR3 is TGTGCCACCAGTGCCGTAAATCAGCCCCAGCATTTT. It yields the protein CATSAVNQPQHF.